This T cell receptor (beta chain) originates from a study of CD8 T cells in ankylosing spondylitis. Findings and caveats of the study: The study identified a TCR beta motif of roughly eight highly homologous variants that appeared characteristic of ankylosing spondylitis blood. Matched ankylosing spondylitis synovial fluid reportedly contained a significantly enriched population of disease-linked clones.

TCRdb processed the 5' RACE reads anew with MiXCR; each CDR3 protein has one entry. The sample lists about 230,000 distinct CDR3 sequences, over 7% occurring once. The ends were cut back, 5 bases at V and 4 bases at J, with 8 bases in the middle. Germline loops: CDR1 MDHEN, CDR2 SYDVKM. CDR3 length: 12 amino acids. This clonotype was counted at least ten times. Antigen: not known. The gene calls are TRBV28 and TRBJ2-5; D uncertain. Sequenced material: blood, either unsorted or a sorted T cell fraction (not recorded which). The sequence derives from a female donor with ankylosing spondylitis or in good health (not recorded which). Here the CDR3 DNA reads TGTGCCAGCAGTCCTCGCCTAGAGACCCAGTACTTC. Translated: CASSPRLETQYF.